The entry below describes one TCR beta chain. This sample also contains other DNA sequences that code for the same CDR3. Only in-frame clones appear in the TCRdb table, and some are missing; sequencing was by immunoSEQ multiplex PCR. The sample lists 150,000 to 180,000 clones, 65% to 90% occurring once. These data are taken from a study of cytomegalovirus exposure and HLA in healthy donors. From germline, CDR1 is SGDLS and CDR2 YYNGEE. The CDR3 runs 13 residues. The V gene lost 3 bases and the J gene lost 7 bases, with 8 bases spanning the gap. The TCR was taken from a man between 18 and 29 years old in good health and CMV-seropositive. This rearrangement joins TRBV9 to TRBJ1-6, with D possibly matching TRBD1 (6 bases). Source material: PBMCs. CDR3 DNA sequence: TGTGCCAGCAGCGCCACAGGGAATTCACCCCTCCACTTT. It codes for CASSATGNSPLHF. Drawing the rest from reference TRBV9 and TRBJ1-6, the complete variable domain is DSGVTQTPKHLITATGQRVTLRCSPRSGDLSVYWYQQSLDQGLQFLIQYYNGEERAKGNILERFSAQQFPDLHSELNLSSLELGDSALYFCASSATGNSPLHFGNGTRLTVT.